This passage covers 8 T cell receptor beta chains from one sample sequenced in a study of metastatic and nonmetastatic thyroid tumors. All patients were treatment-naive before thyroid surgery. TCRdb recomputed clones from the PCR reads via MiXCR. The sample yields tens of thousands of clones, around 21% seen once. The specimen sequenced was blood. These receptors came from a female donor with papillary thyroid cancer or a benign thyroid nodule (not recorded which). Some clones in this sample may be carry-over from other donors' samples.

This clone has at least ten counts. The chain couples TRBV7-6 to TRBJ1-4; weak D call: TRBD1 (5 bases). V shed 5 bases and J shed 2 bases, with 15 bases lying between them. This CDR3 contains 16 residues. CDR1 is SGHVS and CDR2 is FNYEAQ in the germline V gene. CDR3 amino acids: CASSPRGGSTNEKLFF. The CDR3 DNA is TGTGCCAGCAGCCCCCGGGGGGGGTCGACTAATGAAAAACTGTTTTTT.

Ten or more counts support this clone. Other DNA sequences in this sample translate to the same CDR3. V and J are TRBV9 and TRBJ1-3; TRBD1 might be the D (5 bases). Trimming cost V 3 bases and J 3 bases, with 16 bases left between them. Per the germline V gene, CDR1 is SGDLS and CDR2 is YYNGEE. The CDR3 length is 16 residues. For the CDR3, the DNA is TGTGCCAGCAGCGCCCCGGAGGGGAGGCGTGGAAACACCATATATTTT. As protein: CASSAPEGRRGNTIYF.

Regarding this clone: A much more abundant neighbour one base away suggests this may be a read error. In the same sample, other DNA sequences code for this CDR3. The chain joins TRBV14 to TRBJ1-3; D not resolved. The CDR3 length is 15 residues. Germline loops: CDR1 SGHDN, CDR2 FVKESK. This CDR3 reads CASSKSLSSGNTIYF. In DNA form, the CDR3 reads TGTGCCAGCAGCAAATCCTTAAGCTCTGGAAACACCATCTATTTT.

There are many counts of this clone. The rearrangement uses TRBV20-1 and TRBJ2-7, with no clear D. V was cut by 1 base and J by 7 bases, with 14 bases left in between. There are 13 residues in the CDR3. Germline CDR1 reads DFQATT; CDR2 reads SNEGSKA (reference sequence). The CDR3 region is CSARATSAREQYF. The CDR3 nucleotides are TGCAGTGCTAGAGCGACGAGTGCGAGAGAGCAGTACTTC.

For this clone: Other DNA sequences from this sample encode an identical CDR3 as well. The gene calls are TRBV4-3 and TRBJ2-5; a possible D gene is TRBD2 (6 bases). CDR3 length equals 15 residues. The germline V gene encodes CDR1 LGHNA and CDR2 YSLEER. V lost 3 bases and J 3 bases, leaving 14 bases between the germline ends. This CDR3 reads CASSHDGTSKETQYF. CDR3 DNA sequence: TGCGCCAGCAGCCATGACGGTACTAGCAAAGAGACCCAGTACTTC.

This clone showed up many times. The V call is TRBV20-1, the J call TRBJ2-1; perhaps TRBD2 as D (6 bases). The CDR3 is made up of 13 amino acids. V was trimmed by 6 bases and J by 6 bases, leaving 15 bases between them. Germline CDR1 is DFQATT and CDR2 is SNEGSKA (reference sequence). The CDR3 sequence is CSASGGGANEQFF. CDR3 DNA sequence: TGCAGTGCGTCTGGTGGAGGGGCCAATGAGCAGTTCTTC.

The table lists this clone with many counts. The chain is built from TRBV4-2 and TRBJ2-1; 16 bases map to TRBD2. Trimming at V came to 5 bases and at J to 0 bases, leaving 4 bases not matched to a gene. The CDR3 covers 18 residues. Germline CDR1 and CDR2: LGHNA and YNFKEQ. CDR3 in amino acids: CASSSGTSGRASYNEQFF. DNA of the CDR3: TGTGCCAGCAGCAGCGGGACTAGCGGGAGGGCCTCCTACAATGAGCAGTTCTTC.

This clone was seen many times. This chain uses TRBV5-4 with TRBJ1-4; 9 bases line up with TRBD1. Germline values: CDR1 SGHNT, CDR2 YYREEE (reference sequence). Unmatched junction bases numbered 4, after V lost 0 bases and J lost 7 bases. CDR3 length: 15 amino acids. The CDR3 DNA reads as TGTGCCAGCAGCTTGGGACAGGGGGTCGGTGAAAAACTGTTTTTT. Amino acids: CASSLGQGVGEKLFF.